This TCR beta chain was recorded in a study of PD-1 blockade in classical Hodgkin lymphoma. Produced via immunoSEQ multiplex PCR; TCRdb's table is partial and in-frame only. Here the sample spans tens of thousands of clones, less than 90% being singletons. V lost 0 bases to trimming and J lost 7 bases, with 11 bases between them. The CDR3 length is 14 residues. Germline loops: CDR1 SGHRS, CDR2 YFSETQ. Sample time point: newly diagnosed, previously untreated cHL patient sample. Thawed PBMCs yielded CD4+ T cells through magnetic negative selection. The rearrangement uses TRBV5-1 and TRBJ2-1, with no clear D. This clonotype was sampled from a human donor with classical Hodgkin lymphoma. Sequenced sample: CD4+ T cells from blood. The CDR3 DNA follows: TGCGCCAGCAGCTTGGCGTCGAGCGATAATGAGCAGTTCTTC. This encodes CASSLASSDNEQFF.